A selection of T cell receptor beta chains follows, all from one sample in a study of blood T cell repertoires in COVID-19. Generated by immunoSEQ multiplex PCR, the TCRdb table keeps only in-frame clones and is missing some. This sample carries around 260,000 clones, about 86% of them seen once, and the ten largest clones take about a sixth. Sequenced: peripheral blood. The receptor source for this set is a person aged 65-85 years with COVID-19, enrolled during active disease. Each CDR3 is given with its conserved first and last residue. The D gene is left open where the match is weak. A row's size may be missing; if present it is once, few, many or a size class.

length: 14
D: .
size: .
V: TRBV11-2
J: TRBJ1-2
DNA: TGTGCCAGCAGCTTAGGGGGGCGGAACTATGGCTACACCTTC
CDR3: CASSLGGRNYGYTF

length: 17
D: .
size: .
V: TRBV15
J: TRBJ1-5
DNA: TGTGCCACCAGCTCAAGAGGAGGGAGATATAGCAATCAGCCCCAGCATTTT
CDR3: CATSSRGGRYSNQPQHF

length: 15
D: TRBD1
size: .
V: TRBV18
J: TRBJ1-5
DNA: TGTGCCAGCTCACTTGACAGGGTGGGCAATCAGCCCCAGCATTTT
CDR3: CASSLDRVGNQPQHF

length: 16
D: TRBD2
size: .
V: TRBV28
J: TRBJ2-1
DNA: TGTGCCAGCAGTTTATTGGGGACTAGCGGCAACAATGAGCAGTTCTTC
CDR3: CASSLLGTSGNNEQFF

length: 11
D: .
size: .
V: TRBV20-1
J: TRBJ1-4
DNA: TGCAGTGGAATTGGACTGGGGAAACTGTTTTTT
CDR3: CSGIGLGKLFF

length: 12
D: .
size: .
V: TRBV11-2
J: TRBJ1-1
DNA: TGTGCCAGCAGCTTAGGTCAAGCAGAAGCTTTCTTT
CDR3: CASSLGQAEAFF

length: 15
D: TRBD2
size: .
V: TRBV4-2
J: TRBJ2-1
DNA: TGTGCCGCCAGCGGACTAGCGGGAGGGGACAATGAGCAGTTCTTC
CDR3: CAASGLAGGDNEQFF

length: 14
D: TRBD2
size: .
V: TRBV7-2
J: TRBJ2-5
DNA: TGTGCCAGCAGCTTAGAAGTGACTAGCGGGACCCAGTACTTC
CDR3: CASSLEVTSGTQYF

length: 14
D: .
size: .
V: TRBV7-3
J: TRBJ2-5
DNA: TGTGCCAGCAGCGTGGCCGGGGGCCAAGAGACCCAGTACTTC
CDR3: CASSVAGGQETQYF

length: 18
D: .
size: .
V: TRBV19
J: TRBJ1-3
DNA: TGTGCCAGTAGTATTCACCGAAAAGACAGGCTCTCTGGAAACACCATATATTTT
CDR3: CASSIHRKDRLSGNTIYF

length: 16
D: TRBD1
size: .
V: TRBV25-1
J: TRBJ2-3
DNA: TGTGCCAGCACCCCAACGGGGACAGGGGAAACAGATACGCAGTATTTT
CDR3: CASTPTGTGETDTQYF

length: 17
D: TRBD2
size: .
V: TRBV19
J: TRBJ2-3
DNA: TGTGCCAGTAGTGTGGGACTAGCGGGAGACAAGACAGATACGCAGTATTTT
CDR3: CASSVGLAGDKTDTQYF

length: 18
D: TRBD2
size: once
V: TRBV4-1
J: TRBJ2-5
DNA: TGCGCCAGCAGCCAATCTTGGTCTAGCGGGACTTCCCAAGAGACCCAGTACTTC
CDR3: CASSQSWSSGTSQETQYF

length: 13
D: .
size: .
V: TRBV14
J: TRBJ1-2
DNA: TGTGCCAGCAGCCCCGGGCCGGGGTATGGCTACACCTTC
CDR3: CASSPGPGYGYTF

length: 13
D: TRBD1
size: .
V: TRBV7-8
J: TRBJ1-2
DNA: TGTGCCAGCAGTCCCGACAGGGACTATGGCTACACCTTC
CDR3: CASSPDRDYGYTF

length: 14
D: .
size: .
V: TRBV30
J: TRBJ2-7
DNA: TGTGCCTGGAGTGTACCCGGGTTGACCTACGAGCAGTACTTC
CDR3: CAWSVPGLTYEQYF

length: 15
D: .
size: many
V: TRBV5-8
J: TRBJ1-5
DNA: TGTGCCAGCAGCTTGGTGACAGCTACTAGCGGGCCCCAGCATTTT
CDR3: CASSLVTATSGPQHF

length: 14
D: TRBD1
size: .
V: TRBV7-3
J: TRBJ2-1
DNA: TGTGCCAGCAGCAACAGGGGGCTCAGGAATGAGCAGTTCTTC
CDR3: CASSNRGLRNEQFF

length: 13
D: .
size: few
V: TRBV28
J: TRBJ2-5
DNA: TGTGCCAGCAGGCAACAGGGACAAGAGACCCAGTACTTC
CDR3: CASRQQGQETQYF

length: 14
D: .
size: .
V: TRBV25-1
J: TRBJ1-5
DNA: TGTGCCAGCAGTGAACGGGGGGTGGTTCAGCCCCAGCATTTT
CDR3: CASSERGVVQPQHF

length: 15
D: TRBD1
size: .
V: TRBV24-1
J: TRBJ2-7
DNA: TGTGCCACCAGTGATTCTCCGGACAGGGGAAACGCGCAGTACTTC
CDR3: CATSDSPDRGNAQYF

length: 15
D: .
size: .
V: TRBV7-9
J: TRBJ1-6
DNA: TGTGCCAGCTTGAGAGCGGGGGCCTATAATTCACCCCTCCACTTT
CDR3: CASLRAGAYNSPLHF

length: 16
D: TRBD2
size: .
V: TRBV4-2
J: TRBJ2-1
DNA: TGTGCCAGCAGCCAAGTTGAGCTAGCGGGAGGGAGTGAGCAGTTCTTC
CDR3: CASSQVELAGGSEQFF

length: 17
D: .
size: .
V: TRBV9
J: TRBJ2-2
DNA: TGTGCCAGCAGCGTTCAGAGATCGGGAGTTAACACCGGGGAGCTGTTTTTT
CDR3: CASSVQRSGVNTGELFF

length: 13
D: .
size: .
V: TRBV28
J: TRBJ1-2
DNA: TGTGCCAGCAGTTTCAGACGGAGGGGTGGCTACACCTTC
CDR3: CASSFRRRGGYTF

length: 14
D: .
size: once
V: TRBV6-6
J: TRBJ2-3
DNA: TGTGCCAGCAGTCAGAGTGCTAGCACAGATACGCAGTATTTT
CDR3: CASSQSASTDTQYF

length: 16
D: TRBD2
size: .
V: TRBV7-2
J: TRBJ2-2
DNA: TGTGCCAGCAGCTCCATAGCGGGAGCGAACACCGGGGAGCTGTTTTTT
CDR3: CASSSIAGANTGELFF

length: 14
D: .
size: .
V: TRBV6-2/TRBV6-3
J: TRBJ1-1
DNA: TGTGCCAGCAGTGGGACTGCGGGGGGGACTGAAGCTTTCTTT
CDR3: CASSGTAGGTEAFF

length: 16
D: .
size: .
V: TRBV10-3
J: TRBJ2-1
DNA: TGTGCCATCAGGGGGGATGGCGTCGGGGGAACGGGTGAGCAGTTCTTC
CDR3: CAIRGDGVGGTGEQFF

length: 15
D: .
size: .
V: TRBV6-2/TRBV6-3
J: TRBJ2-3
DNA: TGTGCCAGCAGTCGCCAAAATCGGTATGCAGATACGCAGTATTTT
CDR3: CASSRQNRYADTQYF

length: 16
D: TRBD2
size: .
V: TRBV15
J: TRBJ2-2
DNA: TGTGCCACCGAACGAGGAGGGAGGGCCGATGGCGGGGAGCTGTTTTTT
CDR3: CATERGGRADGGELFF

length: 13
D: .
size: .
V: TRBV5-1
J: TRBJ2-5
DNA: TGCGCCAGCAGGTCCCAGGGCCCAGAGACCCAGTACTTC
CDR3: CASRSQGPETQYF

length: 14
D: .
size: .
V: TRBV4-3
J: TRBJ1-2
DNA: TGCGCCAGCAGCCAAAGTCTATCTAACTATGGCTACACCTTC
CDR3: CASSQSLSNYGYTF

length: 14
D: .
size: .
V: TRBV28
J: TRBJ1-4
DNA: TGTGCCAGCAGACGACAGCAGGGTAATGAAAAACTGTTTTTT
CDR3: CASRRQQGNEKLFF

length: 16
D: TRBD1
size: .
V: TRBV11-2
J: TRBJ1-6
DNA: TGTGCCAGCAGCTACGGGGGACAGGGGTCCGGTTCACCCCTCCACTTT
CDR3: CASSYGGQGSGSPLHF

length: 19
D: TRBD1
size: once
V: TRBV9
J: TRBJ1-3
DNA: TGTGCCAGCAGCGTCCCCTCGGGACAGGATTCGACCTCTGGAAACACCATATATTTT
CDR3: CASSVPSGQDSTSGNTIYF

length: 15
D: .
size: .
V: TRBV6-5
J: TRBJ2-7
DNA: TGTGCCAGCAGCCCCAGGTTAGAACCGGCCTACGAGCAGTACTTC
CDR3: CASSPRLEPAYEQYF

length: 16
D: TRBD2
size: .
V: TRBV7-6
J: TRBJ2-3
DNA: TGTGCCAGCAGCGCGCTAGCGGGAAGCAGCACAGATACGCAGTATTTT
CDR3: CASSALAGSSTDTQYF

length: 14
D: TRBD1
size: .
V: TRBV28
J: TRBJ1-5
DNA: TGTGCCAGCAGTCAGACAGGGGCCAATCAGCCCCAGCATTTT
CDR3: CASSQTGANQPQHF

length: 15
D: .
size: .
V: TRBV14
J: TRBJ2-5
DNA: TGTGCCAGCAGCCAAGGGCTTTTCGCCCAAGAGACCCAGTACTTC
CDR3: CASSQGLFAQETQYF

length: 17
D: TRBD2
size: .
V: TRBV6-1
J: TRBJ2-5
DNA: TGTGCCAGCAGTGAACGGGGTGCTAGCGGGGGGGTAGAGACCCAGTACTTC
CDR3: CASSERGASGGVETQYF

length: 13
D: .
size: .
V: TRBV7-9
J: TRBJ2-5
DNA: TGTGCCAGCAGCTTACCCAGTTTAGAGACCCAGTACTTC
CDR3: CASSLPSLETQYF

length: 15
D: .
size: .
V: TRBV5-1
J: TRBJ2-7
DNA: TGCGCCAGCAGCGGGGGACACTCAACGTCGGGCGAGCAGTACTTC
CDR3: CASSGGHSTSGEQYF

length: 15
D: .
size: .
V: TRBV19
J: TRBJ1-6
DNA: TGTGCCAGTAGTATAGGCTCAAACACAGCTTCACCCCTCCACTTT
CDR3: CASSIGSNTASPLHF

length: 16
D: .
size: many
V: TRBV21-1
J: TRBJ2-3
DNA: TGTGCCAGCAGCAAAGGCGCCGGGACAGGGGGTGATACGCAGTATTTT
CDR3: CASSKGAGTGGDTQYF

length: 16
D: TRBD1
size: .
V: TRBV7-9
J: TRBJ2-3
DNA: TGTGCCAGCAGCTCCGGGACAGGGGGCGGGACAGATACGCAGTATTTT
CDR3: CASSSGTGGGTDTQYF

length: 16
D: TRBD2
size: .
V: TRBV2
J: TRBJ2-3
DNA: TGTGCCAGCCGTCGACTAGCTTTACCTAGCACAGATACGCAGTATTTT
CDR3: CASRRLALPSTDTQYF